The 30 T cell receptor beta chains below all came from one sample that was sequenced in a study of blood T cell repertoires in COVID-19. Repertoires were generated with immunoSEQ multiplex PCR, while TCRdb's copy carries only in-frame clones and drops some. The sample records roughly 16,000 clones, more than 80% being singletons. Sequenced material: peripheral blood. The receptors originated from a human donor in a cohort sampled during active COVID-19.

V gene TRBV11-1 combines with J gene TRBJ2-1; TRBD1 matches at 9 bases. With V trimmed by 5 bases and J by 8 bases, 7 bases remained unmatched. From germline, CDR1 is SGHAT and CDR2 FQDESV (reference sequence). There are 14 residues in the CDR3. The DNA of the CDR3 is TGTGCCAGCAGCCGGGACAGGGTAGGTGATGAGCAGTTCTTC. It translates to CASSRDRVGDEQFF.

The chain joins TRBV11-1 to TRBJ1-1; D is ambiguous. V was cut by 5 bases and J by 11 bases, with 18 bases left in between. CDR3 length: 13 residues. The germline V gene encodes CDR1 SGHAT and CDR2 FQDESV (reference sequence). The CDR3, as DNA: TGTGCCAGCAGCCCTCTATCCGGGGTTCAGGCTTTCTTT. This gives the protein CASSPLSGVQAFF.

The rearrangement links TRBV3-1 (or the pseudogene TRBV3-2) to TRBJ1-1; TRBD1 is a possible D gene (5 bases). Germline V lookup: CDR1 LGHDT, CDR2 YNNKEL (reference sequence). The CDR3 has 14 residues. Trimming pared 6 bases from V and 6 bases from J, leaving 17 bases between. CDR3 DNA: TGTGCCAGCAGGGACCGGGGGGATGGCCCTGAAGCTTTCTTT. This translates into CASRDRGDGPEAFF.

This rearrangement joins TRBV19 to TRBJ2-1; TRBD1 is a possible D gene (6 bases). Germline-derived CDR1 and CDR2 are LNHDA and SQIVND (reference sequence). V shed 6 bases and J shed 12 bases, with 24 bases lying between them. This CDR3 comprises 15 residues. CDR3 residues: CASSPKTVGGRGQFF. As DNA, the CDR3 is TGTGCCAGTAGCCCTAAAACAGTTGGGGGCAGAGGGCAGTTCTTC. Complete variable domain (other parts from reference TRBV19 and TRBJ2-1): DGGITQSPKYLFRKEGQNVTLSCEQNLNHDAMYWYRQDPGQGLRLIYYSQIVNDFQKGDIAEGYSVSREKKESFPLTVTSAQKNPTAFYLCASSPKTVGGRGQFFGPGTRLTVL.

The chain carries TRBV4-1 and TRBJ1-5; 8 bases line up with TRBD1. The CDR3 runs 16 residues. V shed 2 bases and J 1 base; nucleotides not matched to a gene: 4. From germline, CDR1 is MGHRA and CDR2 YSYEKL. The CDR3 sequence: CASSQQGAESNQPQHF. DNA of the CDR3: TGCGCCAGCAGCCAACAGGGGGCTGAGAGCAATCAGCCCCAGCATTTT.

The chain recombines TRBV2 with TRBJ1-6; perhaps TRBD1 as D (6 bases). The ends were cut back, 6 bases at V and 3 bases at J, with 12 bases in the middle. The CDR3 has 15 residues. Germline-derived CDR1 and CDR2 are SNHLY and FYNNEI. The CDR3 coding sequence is TGTGCCAGCAGGGCCGGACAGAGCTATAATTCACCCCTCCACTTT. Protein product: CASRAGQSYNSPLHF.

CDR3 nucleotide sequence: TGTGCCAGCAGCTCGGGGACAGGGAAAGGCTCACCCCTCCACTTT. Translated: CASSSGTGKGSPLHF. The rearrangement uses TRBV7-2 and TRBJ1-6, with TRBD1 matching 9 bases. CDR1 and CDR2 from the germline V gene are SGHTA and FQGNSA. The CDR3 has 15 amino acids. J gave up 10 bases and V 4 bases, and 8 bases lay outside the gene matches.

CDR3 sequence (DNA): TGTGCCAGCAGTTTTCCGGGACAGCAGAATCAGCCCCAGCATTTT. Residues: CASSFPGQQNQPQHF. The chain employs TRBV6-8 and TRBJ1-5; 7 bases line up with TRBD1. This CDR3 has 15 amino acids. V lost 4 bases to trimming and J lost 4 bases; unmatched junction nucleotides: 7. The V gene's germline CDR1 is MNHGY and CDR2 SAAAGT.

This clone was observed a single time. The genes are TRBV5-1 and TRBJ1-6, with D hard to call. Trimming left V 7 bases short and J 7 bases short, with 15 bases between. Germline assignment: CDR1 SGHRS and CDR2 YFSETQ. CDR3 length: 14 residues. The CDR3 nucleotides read TGCGCCAGCGGTCGGGATGAAGGAAATTCACCCCTCCACTTT. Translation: CASGRDEGNSPLHF.

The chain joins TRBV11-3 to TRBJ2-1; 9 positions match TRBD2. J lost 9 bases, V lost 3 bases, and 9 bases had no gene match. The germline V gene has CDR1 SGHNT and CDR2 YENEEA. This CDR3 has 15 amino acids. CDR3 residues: CASSFSSGVSGEQFF. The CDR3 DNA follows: TGTGCCAGCAGCTTCTCTAGCGGGGTATCTGGTGAGCAGTTCTTC.

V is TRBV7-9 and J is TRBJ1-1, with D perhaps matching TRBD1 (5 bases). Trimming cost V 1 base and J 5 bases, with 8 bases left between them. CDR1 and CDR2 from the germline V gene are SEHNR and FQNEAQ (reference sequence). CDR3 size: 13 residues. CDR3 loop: CASSLGGGTEAFF. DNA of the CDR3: TGTGCCAGCAGCTTAGGGGGCGGAACTGAAGCTTTCTTT.

The CDR3 bases are TGCAGCATTAGCGGGGGGTCCCCAGATACGCAGTATTTT. The encoded protein is CSISGGSPDTQYF. This chain joins TRBV29-1 and TRBJ2-3, with 10 bases aligning to TRBD2. Germline V gene lookup returns CDR1 SQVTM and CDR2 ANQGSEA. This CDR3 has 13 residues. Trimming cost V 8 bases and J 4 bases; bases outside gene matches: 6.

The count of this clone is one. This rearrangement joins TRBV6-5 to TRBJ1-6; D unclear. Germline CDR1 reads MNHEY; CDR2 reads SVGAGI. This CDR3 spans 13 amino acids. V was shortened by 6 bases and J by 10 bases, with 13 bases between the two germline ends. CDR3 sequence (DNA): TGTGCCAGCAGCCCCCAAAGCCGATCACCCCTCCACTTT. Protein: CASSPQSRSPLHF.

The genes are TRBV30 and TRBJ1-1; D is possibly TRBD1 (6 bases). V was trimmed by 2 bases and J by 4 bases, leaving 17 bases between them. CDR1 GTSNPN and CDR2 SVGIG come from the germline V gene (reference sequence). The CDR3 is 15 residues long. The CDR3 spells CAWSSDRILFTEAFF. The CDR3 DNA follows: TGTGCCTGGAGTAGCGACAGGATCTTGTTCACTGAAGCTTTCTTT.

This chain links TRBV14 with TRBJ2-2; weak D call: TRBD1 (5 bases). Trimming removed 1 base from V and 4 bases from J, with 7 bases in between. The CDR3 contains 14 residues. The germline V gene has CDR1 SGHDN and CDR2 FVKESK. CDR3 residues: CASSQGRVTGELFF. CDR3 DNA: TGTGCCAGCAGCCAAGGCAGGGTCACCGGGGAGCTGTTTTTT.

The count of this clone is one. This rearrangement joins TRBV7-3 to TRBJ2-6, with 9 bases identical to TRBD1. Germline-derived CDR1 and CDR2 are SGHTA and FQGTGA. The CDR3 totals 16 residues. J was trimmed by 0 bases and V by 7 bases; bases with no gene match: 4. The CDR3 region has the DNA TGTGCCAGCACCCCGGGACAGGGCTCTGGGGCCAACGTCCTGACTTTC. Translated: CASTPGQGSGANVLTF.

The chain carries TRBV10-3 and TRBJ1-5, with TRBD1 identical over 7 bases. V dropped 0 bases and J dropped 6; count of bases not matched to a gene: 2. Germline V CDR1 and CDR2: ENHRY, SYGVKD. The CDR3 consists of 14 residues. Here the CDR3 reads CAISESTGVQPQHF. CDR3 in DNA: TGTGCCATCAGTGAGTCTACAGGGGTTCAGCCCCAGCATTTT.

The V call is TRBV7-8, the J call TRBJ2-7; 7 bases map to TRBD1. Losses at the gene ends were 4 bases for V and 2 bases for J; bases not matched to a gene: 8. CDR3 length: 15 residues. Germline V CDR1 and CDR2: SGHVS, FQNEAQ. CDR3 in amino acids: CASSSGWDSTYEQYF. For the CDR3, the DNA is TGTGCCAGCAGCTCCGGTTGGGACAGTACCTACGAGCAGTACTTC.

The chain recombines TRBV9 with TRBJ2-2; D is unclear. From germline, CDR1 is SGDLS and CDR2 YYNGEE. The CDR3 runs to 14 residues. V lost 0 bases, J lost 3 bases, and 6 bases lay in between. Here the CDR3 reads CASSVDGYTGELFF. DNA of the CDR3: TGTGCCAGCAGCGTAGACGGTTACACCGGGGAGCTGTTTTTT.

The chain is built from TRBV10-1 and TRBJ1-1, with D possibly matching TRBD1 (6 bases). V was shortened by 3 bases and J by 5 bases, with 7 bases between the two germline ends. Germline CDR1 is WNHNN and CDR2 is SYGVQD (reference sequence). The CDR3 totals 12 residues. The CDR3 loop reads CASSEGGTEAFF. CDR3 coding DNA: TGCGCCAGCAGTGAAGGGGGAACTGAAGCTTTCTTT.

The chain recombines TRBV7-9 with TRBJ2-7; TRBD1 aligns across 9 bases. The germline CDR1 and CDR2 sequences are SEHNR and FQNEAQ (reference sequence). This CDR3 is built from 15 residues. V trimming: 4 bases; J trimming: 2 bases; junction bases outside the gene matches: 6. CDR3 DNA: TGTGCCAGCAGCTCACCCGGGACAGGGACCTACGAGCAGTACTTC. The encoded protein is CASSSPGTGTYEQYF.

CDR3 nucleotide sequence: TGTGCCTGGAGTGTTAGGGCAGGGAGCAATCAGCCCCAGCATTTT. This encodes CAWSVRAGSNQPQHF. The chain carries TRBV30 and TRBJ1-5, with a weak D call TRBD1 (5 bases). Germline V gene sequence: CDR1 GTSNPN, CDR2 SVGIG (reference sequence). The CDR3 covers 15 residues. Trimming cost V 0 bases and J 1 base, with 10 bases left between them. Full variable domain (missing parts from reference TRBV30 and TRBJ1-5): SQTIHQWPATLVQPVGSPLSLECTVEGTSNPNLYWYRQAAGRGLQLLFYSVGIGQISSEVPQNLSASRPQDRQFILSSKKLLLSDSGFYLCAWSVRAGSNQPQHFGDGTRLSIL.

The CDR3 coding sequence is TGTGCCAGCAGCCCGGGACAGGGTGGTCTATACGAGCAGTACTTC. This translates into CASSPGQGGLYEQYF. This chain links TRBV14 with TRBJ2-7; 9 bases line up with TRBD1. The CDR3 totals 15 residues. V gave up 4 bases and J gave up 4 bases; unmatched junction bases: 8. Germline CDR1 reads SGHDN; CDR2 reads FVKESK. The full variable domain, its missing parts supplied by reference TRBV14 and TRBJ2-7, is EAGVTQFPSHSVIEKGQTVTLRCDPISGHDNLYWYRRVMGKEIKFLLHFVKESKQDESGMPNNRFLAERTGGTYSTLKVQPAELEDSGVYFCASSPGQGGLYEQYFGPGTRLTVT.

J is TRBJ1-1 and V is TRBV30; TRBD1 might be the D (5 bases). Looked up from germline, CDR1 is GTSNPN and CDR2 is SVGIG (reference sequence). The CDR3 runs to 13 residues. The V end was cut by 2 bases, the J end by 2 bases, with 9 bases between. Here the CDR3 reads CAWSQGPNTEAFF. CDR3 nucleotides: TGTGCCTGGAGTCAGGGCCCTAACACTGAAGCTTTCTTT.

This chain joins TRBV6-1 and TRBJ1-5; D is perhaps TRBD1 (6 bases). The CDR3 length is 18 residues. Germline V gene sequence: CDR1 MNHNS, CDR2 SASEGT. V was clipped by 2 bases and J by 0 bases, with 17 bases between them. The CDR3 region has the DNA TGTGCCAGCAGTGAAACTAGTATGGGGGCAAATAGCAATCAGCCCCAGCATTTT. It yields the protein CASSETSMGANSNQPQHF.

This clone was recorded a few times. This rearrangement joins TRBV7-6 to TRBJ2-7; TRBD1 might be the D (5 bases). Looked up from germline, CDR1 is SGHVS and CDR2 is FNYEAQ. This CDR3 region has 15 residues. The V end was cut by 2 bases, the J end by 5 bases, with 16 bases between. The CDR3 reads CASSLRSVGLDEQYF. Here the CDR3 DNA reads TGTGCCAGCAGCTTAAGGTCCGTGGGGCTGGACGAGCAGTACTTC.

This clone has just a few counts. The CDR3: CAWRETGRNQPQHF. As DNA, the CDR3 is TGTGCCTGGAGGGAGACAGGGAGGAATCAGCCCCAGCATTTT. The gene calls are TRBV30 and TRBJ1-5; TRBD1 matches at 7 bases. Looked up from germline, CDR1 is GTSNPN and CDR2 is SVGIG (reference sequence). The CDR3 loop spans 14 amino acids. The J segment lost 4 bases and the V segment lost 3 bases, leaving 6 bases of the junction unmatched.

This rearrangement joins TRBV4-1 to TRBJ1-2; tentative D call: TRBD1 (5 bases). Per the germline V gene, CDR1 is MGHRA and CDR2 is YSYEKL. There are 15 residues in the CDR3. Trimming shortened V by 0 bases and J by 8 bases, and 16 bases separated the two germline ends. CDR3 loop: CASSQEETLPGGYTF. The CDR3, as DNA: TGCGCCAGCAGCCAAGAGGAGACGCTCCCAGGGGGCTACACCTTC.

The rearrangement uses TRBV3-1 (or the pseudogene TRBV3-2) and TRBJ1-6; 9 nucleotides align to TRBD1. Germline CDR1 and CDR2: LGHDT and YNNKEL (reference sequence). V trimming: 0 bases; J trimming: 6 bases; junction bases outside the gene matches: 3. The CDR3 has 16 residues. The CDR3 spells CASSQDTGGRNSPLHF. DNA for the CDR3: TGTGCCAGCAGCCAAGATACAGGGGGCCGTAATTCACCCCTCCACTTT.

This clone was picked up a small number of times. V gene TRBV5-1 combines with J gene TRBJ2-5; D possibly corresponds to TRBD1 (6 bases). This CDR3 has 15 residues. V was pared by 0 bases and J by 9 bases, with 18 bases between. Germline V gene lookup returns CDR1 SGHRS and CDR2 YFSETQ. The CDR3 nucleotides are TGCGCCAGCAGCTTGGGGGAACAGGGCCCTGTGGCCCAGTACTTC. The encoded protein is CASSLGEQGPVAQYF.